This TCR beta chain was retrieved from a study of blood T cell repertoires in COVID-19. J lost 4 bases, V lost 6 bases, and 5 bases had no gene match. The CDR3 sequence is 14 residues long. Per germline, CDR1 SEHNR and CDR2 FQNEAQ (reference sequence). Repertoires were generated with immunoSEQ multiplex PCR, while TCRdb's copy carries only in-frame clones and drops some. The sample carries some 340,000 clones, roughly 80% recorded once. Participant-reported clinical history was the basis for cohort assignment. The sequence was collected from a woman in her forties or fifties who had recovered from COVID-19. The V and J genes are TRBV7-9 and TRBJ1-3, with 8 bases fitting TRBD1. Sequencing was carried out using PBMCs or T cells enriched from blood (not recorded which). For the CDR3, the DNA is TGTGCCAGCAGGAGGACAGGGACCGGAAACACCATATATTTT. Protein: CASRRTGTGNTIYF. The full variable domain, its missing parts supplied by reference TRBV7-9 and TRBJ1-3, is DTGVSQNPRHKITKRGQNVTFRCDPISEHNRLYWYRQTLGQGPEFLTYFQNEAQLEKSRLLSDRFSAERPKGSFSTLEIQRTEQGDSAMYLCASRRTGTGNTIYFGEGSWLTVV.